The rows below give T cell receptor beta chains drawn from one sample of a study of cytomegalovirus exposure and HLA in healthy donors. Produced via immunoSEQ multiplex PCR; TCRdb's table is partial and in-frame only. Of some 49,000 clones listed, about 90% are singletons. The sequenced material came from PBMCs. The receptors derive from a man between 18 and 29 years old in good health and CMV-seronegative. Both conserved end residues are part of each CDR3. Fields, in order: V gene, clone size, D gene, J gene, CDR3 DNA, CDR3 protein. A D gene is named only where the DNA matches it firmly. The size entry is marked missing in some rows and otherwise reads once, few, many or a size class.

v_gene: TRBV7-8
abundance: -
d_gene: TRBD2
j_gene: TRBJ2-3
CDR3nt: TGTGCCAGCAGCTTAAGCCGCGGGACTAGCGGGTTGAGGACAGATACGCAGTATTTT
CDR3aa: CASSLSRGTSGLRTDTQYF

v_gene: TRBV7-8
abundance: -
d_gene: -
j_gene: TRBJ1-1
CDR3nt: TGTGCCAGCAGCTTAACAGGGTCTATAGCTGAAGCTTTCTTT
CDR3aa: CASSLTGSIAEAFF

v_gene: TRBV2
abundance: once
d_gene: -
j_gene: TRBJ1-2
CDR3nt: TGTGCCAGCAGTGTCTCCTATGGCTACACCTTC
CDR3aa: CASSVSYGYTF

v_gene: TRBV7-2
abundance: -
d_gene: -
j_gene: TRBJ2-5
CDR3nt: TGTGCCAGCAGCTTACTCACTTCGCAAGAGACCCAGTACTTC
CDR3aa: CASSLLTSQETQYF

v_gene: TRBV7-9
abundance: -
d_gene: -
j_gene: TRBJ1-4
CDR3nt: TGTGCCAGCAGCTTAAATGCGCCTAATGAAAAACTGTTTTTT
CDR3aa: CASSLNAPNEKLFF

v_gene: TRBV5-1
abundance: -
d_gene: TRBD1
j_gene: TRBJ2-1
CDR3nt: TGCGCCAGCAGCCCTGGACAGGGGTCCTACAATGAGCAGTTCTTC
CDR3aa: CASSPGQGSYNEQFF

v_gene: TRBV5-4
abundance: -
d_gene: TRBD2
j_gene: TRBJ2-5
CDR3nt: TGTGCCAGCAGCTCTGGGGGGGATAGAGGAGAGACCCAGTACTTC
CDR3aa: CASSSGGDRGETQYF

v_gene: TRBV30
abundance: -
d_gene: TRBD2
j_gene: TRBJ2-3
CDR3nt: TGTGCCTGGATTTCGGCGGGAGGTCGTACGCAGTATTTT
CDR3aa: CAWISAGGRTQYF

v_gene: TRBV7-8
abundance: -
d_gene: TRBD2
j_gene: TRBJ2-7
CDR3nt: TGTGCCAGCAGCTTTGCACTAGCGGTTTACGAGCAGTACTTC
CDR3aa: CASSFALAVYEQYF

v_gene: TRBV7-6
abundance: once
d_gene: -
j_gene: TRBJ2-7
CDR3nt: TGTGCCAGCAGCCCCCTACGGGGGAGAGGCGAGCAGTACTTC
CDR3aa: CASSPLRGRGEQYF

v_gene: TRBV5-8
abundance: -
d_gene: TRBD1
j_gene: TRBJ2-7
CDR3nt: TGTGCCAGCAGCCCGGTCAGGGGGCGGGAGCAGTACTTC
CDR3aa: CASSPVRGREQYF

v_gene: TRBV6-1
abundance: -
d_gene: TRBD1
j_gene: TRBJ1-5
CDR3nt: TGTGCCAGCAGATCAACAGGGGGCGTTCAGCCCCAGCATTTT
CDR3aa: CASRSTGGVQPQHF

v_gene: TRBV11-1
abundance: -
d_gene: TRBD1
j_gene: TRBJ2-7
CDR3nt: TGTGCCAGCAGCTTAGAGGGGACAGCCGCTGACTACGAGCAGTACTTC
CDR3aa: CASSLEGTAADYEQYF

v_gene: TRBV19
abundance: -
d_gene: TRBD2
j_gene: TRBJ2-7
CDR3nt: TGTGCCAGTAGTATTTTGTTCGGGACTACCCGTTCGGTGGGGACCTACGAGCAGTACTTC
CDR3aa: CASSILFGTTRSVGTYEQYF

v_gene: TRBV27
abundance: -
d_gene: TRBD1
j_gene: TRBJ1-5
CDR3nt: TGTGCCACCGCATCAGGGGGCGCTTATCAGCCCCAGCATTTT
CDR3aa: CATASGGAYQPQHF

v_gene: TRBV28
abundance: -
d_gene: -
j_gene: TRBJ1-1
CDR3nt: TGTGCCAGCAGGCTACCGACAGGGAACACTGAAGCTTTCTTT
CDR3aa: CASRLPTGNTEAFF

v_gene: TRBV7-2
abundance: -
d_gene: TRBD2
j_gene: TRBJ2-1
CDR3nt: TGTGCCAGCAGCTTGCGGGAGGGCCCCAACTACAATGAGCAGTTCTTC
CDR3aa: CASSLREGPNYNEQFF

v_gene: TRBV5-6
abundance: once
d_gene: TRBD1
j_gene: TRBJ2-2
CDR3nt: TGTGCCAGCAGCTTGGGACAGGGCTGGGACACCGGGGAGCTGTTTTTT
CDR3aa: CASSLGQGWDTGELFF

v_gene: TRBV30
abundance: -
d_gene: TRBD2
j_gene: TRBJ2-1
CDR3nt: TGTGCCTGGATTGACGGGACTAGCGGGAGGGCCTGGTCGTATGAGCAGTTCTTC
CDR3aa: CAWIDGTSGRAWSYEQFF

v_gene: TRBV28
abundance: -
d_gene: TRBD2
j_gene: TRBJ2-7
CDR3nt: TGTGCCAGCACCCCAGTAGGACTAGGGGCCTACGAGCAGTACTTC
CDR3aa: CASTPVGLGAYEQYF

v_gene: TRBV9
abundance: -
d_gene: TRBD2
j_gene: TRBJ2-3
CDR3nt: TGTGCCAGCAGCGTGGAGAGCCCTAGCGGGAGCCCGGATACGCAGTATTTT
CDR3aa: CASSVESPSGSPDTQYF

v_gene: TRBV19
abundance: -
d_gene: -
j_gene: TRBJ2-3
CDR3nt: TGTGCCAGTAGTATCGGGGGGCTTACAGATACGCAGTATTTT
CDR3aa: CASSIGGLTDTQYF

v_gene: TRBV19
abundance: -
d_gene: -
j_gene: TRBJ1-1
CDR3nt: TGTGCCAGTAGTATAGCTGGGCCCTATCGAGCTTTCTTT
CDR3aa: CASSIAGPYRAFF

v_gene: TRBV28
abundance: -
d_gene: TRBD1
j_gene: TRBJ1-5
CDR3nt: TGTGCCAGCAGTCCCCGGGACAGGGGGCCTCAGCCCCAGCATTTT
CDR3aa: CASSPRDRGPQPQHF

v_gene: TRBV4-1
abundance: -
d_gene: TRBD2
j_gene: TRBJ2-1
CDR3nt: TGCGCCAGCAGCCATATAATCGGGGGGTACTACAATGAGCAGTTCTTC
CDR3aa: CASSHIIGGYYNEQFF

v_gene: TRBV11-3
abundance: -
d_gene: TRBD2
j_gene: TRBJ2-3
CDR3nt: TGTGCCAGCAGCTTAGGCCTAGCGGGGGTCACAGATACGCAGTATTTT
CDR3aa: CASSLGLAGVTDTQYF